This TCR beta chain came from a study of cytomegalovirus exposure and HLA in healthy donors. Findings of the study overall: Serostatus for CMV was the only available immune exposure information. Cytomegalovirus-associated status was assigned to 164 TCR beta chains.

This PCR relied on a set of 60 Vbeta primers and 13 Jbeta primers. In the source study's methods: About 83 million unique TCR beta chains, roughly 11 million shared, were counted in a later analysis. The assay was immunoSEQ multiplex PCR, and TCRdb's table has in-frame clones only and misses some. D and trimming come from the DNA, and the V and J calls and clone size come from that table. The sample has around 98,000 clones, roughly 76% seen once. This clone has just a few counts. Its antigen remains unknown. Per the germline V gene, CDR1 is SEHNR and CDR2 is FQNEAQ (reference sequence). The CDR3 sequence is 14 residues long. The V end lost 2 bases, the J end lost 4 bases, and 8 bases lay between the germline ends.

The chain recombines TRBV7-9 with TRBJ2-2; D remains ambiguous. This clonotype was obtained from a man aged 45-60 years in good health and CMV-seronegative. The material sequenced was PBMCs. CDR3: CASSLPSLTGELFF. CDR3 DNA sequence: TGTGCCAGCAGCTTACCCTCACTCACCGGGGAGCTGTTTTTT.